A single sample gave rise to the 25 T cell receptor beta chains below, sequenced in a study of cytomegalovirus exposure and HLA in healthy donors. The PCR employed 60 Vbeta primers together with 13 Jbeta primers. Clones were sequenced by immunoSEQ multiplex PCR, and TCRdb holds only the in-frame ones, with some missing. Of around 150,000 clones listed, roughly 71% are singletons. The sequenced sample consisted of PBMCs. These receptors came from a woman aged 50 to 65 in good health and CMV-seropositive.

CDR3 bases: TGTGCCAGCAGCCGAGGTTTATTGAACACTGAAGCTTTCTTT. It is translated as CASSRGLLNTEAFF. V and J are TRBV6-6 and TRBJ1-1; D gene uncertain. The CDR3 has 14 amino acids. Germline lookup yields CDR1 MNHNY and CDR2 SVGAGI (reference sequence). The germline V and J ends were trimmed by 6 bases and 0 bases, with 11 bases remaining between them.

CDR3 nucleotides: TGTGCCAGCAGTCCGACCACAGGTGGTGGAAAACTGTTTTTT. Translated, it gives CASSPTTGGGKLFF. The chain links TRBV27 to TRBJ1-4; weak D call: TRBD1 (5 bases). There are 14 residues in the CDR3. Germline CDR1 and CDR2: MNHEY and SMNVEV (reference sequence). Trimming pared 5 bases from V and 10 bases from J, leaving 17 bases between.

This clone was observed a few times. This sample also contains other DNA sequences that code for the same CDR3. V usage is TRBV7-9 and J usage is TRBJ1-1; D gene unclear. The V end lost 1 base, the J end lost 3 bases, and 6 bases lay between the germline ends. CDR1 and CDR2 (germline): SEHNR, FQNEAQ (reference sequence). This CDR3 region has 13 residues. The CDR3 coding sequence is TGTGCCAGCAGCTTAGAGGGAGACACTGAAGCTTTCTTT. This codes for CASSLEGDTEAFF.

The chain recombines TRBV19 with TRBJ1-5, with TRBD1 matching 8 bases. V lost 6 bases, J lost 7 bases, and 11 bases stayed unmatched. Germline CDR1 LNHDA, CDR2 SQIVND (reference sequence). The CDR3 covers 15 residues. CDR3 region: CASSGGGQGGQPQHF. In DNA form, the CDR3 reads TGTGCCAGTAGCGGGGGTGGACAGGGCGGGCAGCCCCAGCATTTT.

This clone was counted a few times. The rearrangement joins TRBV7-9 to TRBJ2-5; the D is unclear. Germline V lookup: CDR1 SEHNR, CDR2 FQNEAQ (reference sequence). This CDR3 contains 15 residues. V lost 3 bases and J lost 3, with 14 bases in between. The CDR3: CASSFHSLSEETQYF. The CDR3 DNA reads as TGTGCCAGCAGCTTCCACTCCCTGAGTGAAGAGACCCAGTACTTC. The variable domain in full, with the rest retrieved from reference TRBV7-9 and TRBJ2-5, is DTGVSQNPRHKITKRGQNVTFRCDPISEHNRLYWYRQTLGQGPEFLTYFQNEAQLEKSRLLSDRFSAERPKGSFSTLEIQRTEQGDSAMYLCASSFHSLSEETQYFGPGTRLLVL.

CDR3 sequence reads: CASSSGVLNVYEQYF. The CDR3 nucleotides read TGTGCCAGCAGCTCAGGGGTTCTAAACGTCTACGAGCAGTACTTC. This sequence joins TRBV5-5 and TRBJ2-5, with D possibly being TRBD1 (6 bases). The J call may be wrong; the DNA end is better matched by TRBJ2-7. This CDR3 has 15 amino acids. The germline gives CDR1 SGHKS, CDR2 YYEKEE (reference sequence).

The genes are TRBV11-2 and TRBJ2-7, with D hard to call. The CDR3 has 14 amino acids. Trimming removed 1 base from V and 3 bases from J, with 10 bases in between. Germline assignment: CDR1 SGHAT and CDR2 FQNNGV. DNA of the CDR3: TGTGCCAGCAGCTTAGGTCCCAAAAACTACGAGCAGTACTTC. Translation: CASSLGPKNYEQYF.

The CDR3 region is CASSLGGGGELFF. CDR3 sequence (DNA): TGTGCCAGCTCCCTCGGGGGCGGGGGGGAACTGTTTTTT. V gene TRBV2 combines with J gene TRBJ1-4; maybe TRBD1 (6 bases). Germline assignment: CDR1 SNHLY and CDR2 FYNNEI. CDR3 length: 13 amino acids. The ends were cut back, 8 bases at V and 12 bases at J, with 19 bases in the middle.

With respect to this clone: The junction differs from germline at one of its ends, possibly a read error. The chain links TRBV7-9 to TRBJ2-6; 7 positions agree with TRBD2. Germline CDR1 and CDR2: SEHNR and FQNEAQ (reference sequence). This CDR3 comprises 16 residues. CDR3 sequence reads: CSSSPAGSAGANVLTF. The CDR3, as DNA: TGTTCCAGCAGCCCAGCGGGGAGCGCAGGGGCCAACGTCCTGACTTTC.

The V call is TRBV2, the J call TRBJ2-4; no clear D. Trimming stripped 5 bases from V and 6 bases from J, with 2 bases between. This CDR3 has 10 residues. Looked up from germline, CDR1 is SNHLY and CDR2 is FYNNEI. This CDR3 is CASSLNIQYF. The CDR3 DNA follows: TGTGCCAGCAGTCTAAACATTCAGTACTTC.

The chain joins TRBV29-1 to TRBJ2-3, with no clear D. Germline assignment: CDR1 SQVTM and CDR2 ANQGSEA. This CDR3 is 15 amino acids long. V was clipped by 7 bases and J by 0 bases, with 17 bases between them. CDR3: CSASLLGASTDTQYF. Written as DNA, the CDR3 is TGCAGCGCTTCATTACTTGGTGCTAGCACAGATACGCAGTATTTT.

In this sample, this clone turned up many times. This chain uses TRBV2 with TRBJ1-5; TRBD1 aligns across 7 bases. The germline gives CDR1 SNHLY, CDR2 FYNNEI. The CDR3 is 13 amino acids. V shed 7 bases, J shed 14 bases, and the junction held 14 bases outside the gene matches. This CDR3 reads CASKEGTGARKHF. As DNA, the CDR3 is TGTGCCAGCAAAGAGGGAACAGGGGCCCGGAAGCATTTT.

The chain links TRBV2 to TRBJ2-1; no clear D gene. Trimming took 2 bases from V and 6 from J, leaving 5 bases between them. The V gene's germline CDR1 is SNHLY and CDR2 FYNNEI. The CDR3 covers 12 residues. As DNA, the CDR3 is TGTGCCAGCAGTGAAACGAGCAATGAGCAGTTCTTC. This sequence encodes CASSETSNEQFF.

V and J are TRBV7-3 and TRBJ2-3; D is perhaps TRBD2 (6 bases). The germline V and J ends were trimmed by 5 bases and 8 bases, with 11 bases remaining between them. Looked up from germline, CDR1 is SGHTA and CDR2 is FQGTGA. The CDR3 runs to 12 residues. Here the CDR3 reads CASSPTGGTQYF. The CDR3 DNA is TGTGCCAGCAGCCCAACCGGGGGTACGCAGTATTTT.

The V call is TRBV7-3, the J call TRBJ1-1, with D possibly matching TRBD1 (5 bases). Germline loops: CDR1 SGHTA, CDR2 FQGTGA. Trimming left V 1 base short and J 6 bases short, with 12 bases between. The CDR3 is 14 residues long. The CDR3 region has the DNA TGTGCCAGCAGCTTAATTGGAGGGGATTCTGAAGCTTTCTTT. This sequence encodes CASSLIGGDSEAFF.

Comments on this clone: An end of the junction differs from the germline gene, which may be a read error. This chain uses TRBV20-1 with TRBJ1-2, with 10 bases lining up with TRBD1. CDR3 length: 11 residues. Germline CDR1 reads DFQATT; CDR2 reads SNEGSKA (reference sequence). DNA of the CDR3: TGCAGTGCTACTCCGGGACAGGGGAAAATCTTC. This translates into CSATPGQGKIF.

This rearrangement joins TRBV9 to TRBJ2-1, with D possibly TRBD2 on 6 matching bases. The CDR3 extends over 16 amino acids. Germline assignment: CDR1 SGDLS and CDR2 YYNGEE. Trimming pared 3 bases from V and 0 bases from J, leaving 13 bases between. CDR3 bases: TGTGCCAGCAGCGGGAGGGGCAGGAGCTCCTACAATGAGCAGTTCTTC. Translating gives CASSGRGRSSYNEQFF. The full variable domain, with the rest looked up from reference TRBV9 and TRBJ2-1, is DSGVTQTPKHLITATGQRVTLRCSPRSGDLSVYWYQQSLDQGLQFLIQYYNGEERAKGNILERFSAQQFPDLHSELNLSSLELGDSALYFCASSGRGRSSYNEQFFGPGTRLTVL.

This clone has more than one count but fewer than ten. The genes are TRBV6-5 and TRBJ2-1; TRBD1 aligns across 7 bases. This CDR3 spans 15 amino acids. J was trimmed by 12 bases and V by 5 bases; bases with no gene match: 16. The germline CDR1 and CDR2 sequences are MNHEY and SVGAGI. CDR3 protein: CASSRTGVAPFGQFF. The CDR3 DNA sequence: TGTGCCAGCAGTCGTACAGGGGTGGCCCCCTTTGGGCAGTTCTTC.

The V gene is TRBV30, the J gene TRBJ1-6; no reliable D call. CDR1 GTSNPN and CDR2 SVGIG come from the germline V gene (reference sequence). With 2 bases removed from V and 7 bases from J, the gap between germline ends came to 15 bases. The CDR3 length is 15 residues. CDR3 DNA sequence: TGTGCCTGGAGTTCCCACAGAACTGGAAATTCACCCCTCCACTTT. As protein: CAWSSHRTGNSPLHF.

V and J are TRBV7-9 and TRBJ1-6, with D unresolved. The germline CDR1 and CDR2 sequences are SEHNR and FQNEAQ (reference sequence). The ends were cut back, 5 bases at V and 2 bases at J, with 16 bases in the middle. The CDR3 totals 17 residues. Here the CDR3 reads CASSVELGRTYNSPLHF. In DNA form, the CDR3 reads TGTGCCAGCAGCGTCGAATTAGGGAGGACCTATAATTCACCCCTCCACTTT.

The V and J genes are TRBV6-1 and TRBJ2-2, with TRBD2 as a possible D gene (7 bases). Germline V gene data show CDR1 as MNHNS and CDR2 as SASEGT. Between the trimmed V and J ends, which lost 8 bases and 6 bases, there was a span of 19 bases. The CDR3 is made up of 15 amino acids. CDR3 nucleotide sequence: TGTGCCAGCGTAAATCCGCGGGGGCTCCCCGGGGAGCTGTTTTTT. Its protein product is CASVNPRGLPGELFF.

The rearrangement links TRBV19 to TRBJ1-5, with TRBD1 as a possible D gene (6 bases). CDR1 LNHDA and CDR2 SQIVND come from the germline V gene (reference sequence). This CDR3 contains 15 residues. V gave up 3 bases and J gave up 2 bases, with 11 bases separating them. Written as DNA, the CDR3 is TGTGCCAGTAGTATTGGGGGCGCAGGCAATCAGCCCCAGCATTTT. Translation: CASSIGGAGNQPQHF. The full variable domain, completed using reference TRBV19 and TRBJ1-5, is DGGITQSPKYLFRKEGQNVTLSCEQNLNHDAMYWYRQDPGQGLRLIYYSQIVNDFQKGDIAEGYSVSREKKESFPLTVTSAQKNPTAFYLCASSIGGAGNQPQHFGDGTRLSIL.

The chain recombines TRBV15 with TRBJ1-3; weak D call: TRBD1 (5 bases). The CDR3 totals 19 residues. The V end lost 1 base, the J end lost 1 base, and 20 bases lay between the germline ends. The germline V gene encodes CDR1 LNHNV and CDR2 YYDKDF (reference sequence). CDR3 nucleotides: TGTGCCACCAGCAGAGCTTTCCCCGGGGGGGTAGGTTCTGGAAACACCATATATTTT. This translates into CATSRAFPGGVGSGNTIYF.

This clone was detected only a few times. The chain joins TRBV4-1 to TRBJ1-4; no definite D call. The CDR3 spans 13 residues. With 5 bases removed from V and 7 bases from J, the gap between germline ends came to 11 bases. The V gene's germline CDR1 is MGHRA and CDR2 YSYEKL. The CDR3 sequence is CASSTRLGEKLFF. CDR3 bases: TGCGCCAGCAGCACCCGACTAGGTGAAAAACTGTTTTTT.

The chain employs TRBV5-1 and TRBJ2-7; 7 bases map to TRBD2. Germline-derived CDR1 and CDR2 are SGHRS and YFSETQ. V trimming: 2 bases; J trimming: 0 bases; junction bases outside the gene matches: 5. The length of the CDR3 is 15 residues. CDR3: CASSFGGFPSYEQYF. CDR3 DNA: TGCGCCAGCAGCTTCGGGGGGTTCCCCTCCTACGAGCAGTACTTC. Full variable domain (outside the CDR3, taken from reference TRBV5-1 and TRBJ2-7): KAGVTQTPRYLIKTRGQQVTLSCSPISGHRSVSWYQQTPGQGLQFLFEYFSETQRNKGNFPGRFSGRQFSNSRSEMNVSTLELGDSALYLCASSFGGFPSYEQYFGPGTRLTVT.